One T cell receptor (beta chain) is described in this entry. These data originate in a study of blood T cell repertoires in COVID-19. The CDR3 covers 16 residues. Germline V gene lookup returns CDR1 LNHDA and CDR2 SQIVND (reference sequence). V lost 1 base and J lost 4; bases outside the gene matches: 6. This table comes from immunoSEQ multiplex PCR, and its TCRdb copy is limited to in-frame clones, with some not included. The table shows some 220,000 clones, with around 89% occurring only once. Sequencing input: PBMCs or T cells enriched from blood (not recorded which). This TCR was sampled from a woman aged 25 to 39 who had recovered from COVID-19. The chain has TRBV19 and TRBJ2-2, with 7 bases lining up with TRBD1. As DNA, the CDR3 is TGTGCCAGTAGTATAGCCTCCAGGACAGGCACCGGGGAGCTGTTTTTT. Amino acid sequence: CASSIASRTGTGELFF.